The 32 T cell receptor beta chains given below trace back to one sample, sequenced in a study of blood T cell repertoires in COVID-19 (TCRdb year 2020). Libraries were prepared through the immunoSEQ multiplex PCR assay. TCRdb took over this immuneACCESS table, retaining in-frame rearrangements with V and J assigned. Such tables are incomplete; in checked studies, under half of the missing clones stem from an unresolved V gene, and the remainder is unexplained. The sample yields 89,000 or so clones; about 85% were counted once. 9.5% to 15% of the sample rests with the top ten. The sequencing sample was made of peripheral blood. The receptor source for this set is a human donor in a cohort sampled during active COVID-19.

This clone came up once. This sequence joins TRBV19 and TRBJ2-1; 7 bases fit TRBD2. This CDR3 region has 14 residues. The junction had 14 bases not matched to a gene; V was cut back by 9 bases and J by 9 bases. Germline CDR1 is LNHDA and CDR2 is SQIVND (reference sequence). CDR3 coding DNA: TGTGCCAGCCAGACTAGCACCAATTTCGGTGAGCAGTTCTTC. Translation: CASQTSTNFGEQFF.

The rearrangement joins TRBV6-5 to TRBJ1-5; the D gene is possibly TRBD1 (6 bases). Trimming pared 5 bases from V and 5 bases from J, leaving 13 bases between. Germline V gene lookup returns CDR1 MNHEY and CDR2 SVGAGI. The CDR3 covers 14 residues. This CDR3 reads CASSLTGRDQPQHF. The CDR3 bases are TGTGCCAGCAGTCTCACAGGGCGTGATCAGCCCCAGCATTTT.

The J gene is TRBJ2-4, the V gene TRBV19, with D perhaps TRBD2 (5 bases). V was shortened by 2 bases and J by 0 bases, with 14 bases between the two germline ends. CDR1 and CDR2 from the germline V gene are LNHDA and SQIVND (reference sequence). The CDR3 runs to 17 residues. CDR3 bases: TGTGCCAGTAGTATATACCAGGTAGCGAGAGCCAAAAACATTCAGTACTTC. Protein: CASSIYQVARAKNIQYF. Looking up the rest from reference TRBV19 and TRBJ2-4 gives the full variable domain: DGGITQSPKYLFRKEGQNVTLSCEQNLNHDAMYWYRQDPGQGLRLIYYSQIVNDFQKGDIAEGYSVSREKKESFPLTVTSAQKNPTAFYLCASSIYQVARAKNIQYFGAGTRLSVL.

This clone was recorded only once. The rearrangement uses TRBV10-3 and TRBJ1-3, with unresolved D. Per germline, CDR1 ENHRY and CDR2 SYGVKD. Trimming stripped 10 bases from V and 2 bases from J, with 9 bases between. The CDR3 extends over 12 amino acids. CDR3 sequence: CATGNPGNTIYF. The CDR3 DNA is TGTGCCACCGGGAACCCTGGAAACACCATATATTTT.

The chain recombines TRBV7-9 with TRBJ2-5; D is perhaps TRBD1 (5 bases). Per germline, CDR1 SEHNR and CDR2 FQNEAQ (reference sequence). Trimming took 2 bases from V and 2 from J, leaving 9 bases between them. CDR3 length: 14 residues. CDR3 DNA sequence: TGTGCCAGCAGCTTAATGGCAGGGCAAGAGACCCAGTACTTC. Translation: CASSLMAGQETQYF.

The rearrangement joins TRBV30 to TRBJ1-6; D call uncertain. V dropped 0 bases and J dropped 10 bases, with 19 bases sitting between them. The CDR3 has 16 residues. Germline V gene lookup returns CDR1 GTSNPN and CDR2 SVGIG (reference sequence). This CDR3 is CAWSVNLPGSGSPLHF. The CDR3 DNA reads TGTGCCTGGAGTGTAAATCTCCCGGGGTCAGGCTCACCCCTCCACTTT. Full variable domain (remainder filled in from reference TRBV30 and TRBJ1-6): SQTIHQWPATLVQPVGSPLSLECTVEGTSNPNLYWYRQAAGRGLQLLFYSVGIGQISSEVPQNLSASRPQDRQFILSSKKLLLSDSGFYLCAWSVNLPGSGSPLHFGNGTRLTVT.

This clone was observed a handful of times. The gene calls are TRBV7-9 and TRBJ1-5, with TRBD1 matching over 9 bases. Germline V gives CDR1 SEHNR, CDR2 FQNEAQ (reference sequence). V lost 4 bases and J lost 7; bases outside the gene matches: 5. CDR3 length: 14 residues. The CDR3 bases are TGTGCCAGCAGCTGGACAGGGGCCGACCAGCCCCAGCATTTT. The encoded protein is CASSWTGADQPQHF.

The rearrangement links TRBV28 to TRBJ1-2, with 7 bases that match TRBD1. The CDR3 extends over 13 amino acids. The V and J ends lost 6 bases and 0 bases, in that order; junction bases with no gene match: 1. Germline V lookup: CDR1 MDHEN, CDR2 SYDVKM. The CDR3 DNA reads as TGTGCCAGCAGGACAGGGCCTAACTATGGCTACACCTTC. It specifies CASRTGPNYGYTF.

This chain joins TRBV29-1 and TRBJ2-2; 7 nucleotides line up with TRBD2. J lost 2 bases, V lost 3 bases, and 9 bases had no gene match. CDR1 and CDR2 from the germline V gene are SQVTM and ANQGSEA. The CDR3 is 16 residues long. The CDR3: CSVEVRRESNTGELFF. The CDR3 DNA reads TGCAGCGTTGAGGTGAGGCGGGAGAGCAACACCGGGGAGCTGTTTTTT.

The chain has TRBV10-3 and TRBJ2-7, with 7 nucleotides matching TRBD1. The CDR3 sequence is 14 residues long. Unmatched junction bases numbered 11, after V lost 6 bases and J lost 6 bases. Germline V gives CDR1 ENHRY, CDR2 SYGVKD. CDR3 protein: CAIREGASPGEQYF. DNA for the CDR3: TGTGCCATCAGAGAGGGGGCCTCACCTGGCGAGCAGTACTTC.

The chain couples TRBV19 to TRBJ1-1, with 7 bases lining up with TRBD1. V was pared by 5 bases and J by 0 bases, with 6 bases of the junction left unmatched. This CDR3 region has 15 residues. Germline-derived CDR1 and CDR2 are LNHDA and SQIVND (reference sequence). This CDR3 reads CASSPQDRMNTEAFF. The CDR3 DNA reads TGTGCCAGTAGTCCGCAGGACAGGATGAACACTGAAGCTTTCTTT.

The rearrangement uses TRBV11-2 and TRBJ2-1; the D gene is possibly TRBD2 (6 bases). In germline, CDR1 is SGHAT, CDR2 FQNNGV. The CDR3 sequence is 16 residues long. V dropped 1 base and J dropped 0 bases, with 10 bases sitting between them. CDR3 in amino acids: CASSLVRGSSYNEQFF. The CDR3, as DNA: TGTGCCAGCAGCTTAGTGCGGGGTAGCTCCTACAATGAGCAGTTCTTC.

The chain has TRBV4-2 and TRBJ2-3; 11 nucleotides match TRBD2. This CDR3 is 15 amino acids long. V was pared by 0 bases and J by 6 bases, with 2 bases of the junction left unmatched. Germline CDR1 and CDR2: LGHNA and YNFKEQ. CDR3 in DNA: TGTGCCAGCAGCCAAGACTTAGCGGGAGGGGATACGCAGTATTTT. Translation: CASSQDLAGGDTQYF.

The rearrangement uses TRBV28 and TRBJ2-5, with 7 bases identical to TRBD2. J was trimmed by 2 bases and V by 5 bases; bases with no gene match: 11. CDR3 size: 16 residues. Germline V gives CDR1 MDHEN, CDR2 SYDVKM. DNA for the CDR3: TGTGCCAGCAGTCCATATACGTGGGGGGGTCAAGAGACCCAGTACTTC. Its translation: CASSPYTWGGQETQYF.

This chain joins TRBV7-3 and TRBJ2-5, with a weak D call TRBD1 (5 bases). This CDR3 contains 13 residues. The germline V and J ends were trimmed by 2 bases and 5 bases, with 9 bases remaining between them. CDR1 and CDR2 from the germline V gene are SGHTA and FQGTGA. CDR3 sequence reads: CASSLQGRETQYF. The CDR3 DNA reads as TGTGCCAGCAGCTTACAGGGAAGGGAGACCCAGTACTTC.

This clone was detected only once. The V and J genes are TRBV6-2 or TRBV6-3 and TRBJ2-1, with a tentative D call TRBD2 (7 bases). Looked up from germline, CDR1 is MNHEY and CDR2 is SVGEGT. The CDR3 contains 17 residues. V lost 4 bases to trimming and J lost 7 bases, with 23 bases between them. The CDR3 DNA is TGTGCCAGCAGTTCCCCCGATAGGGGGAGGGCCGGGAATGAGCAGTTCTTC. Translation gives CASSSPDRGRAGNEQFF.

The rearrangement links TRBV5-1 to TRBJ1-1; maybe TRBD1 (6 bases). CDR3 size: 19 residues. Looked up from germline, CDR1 is SGHRS and CDR2 is YFSETQ. The V end lost 4 bases, the J end lost 4 bases, and 29 bases lay between the germline ends. CDR3 DNA: TGCGCCAGCAGCCTATGGGGGCCTTCAGGTTCGGGGGGCGCCACTGAAGCTTTCTTT. Its protein is CASSLWGPSGSGGATEAFF.

This clone appeared a few times. In nucleotides, the CDR3 is TGTGCCAGCAGTGAGAGGAACGAGCAGTACTTC. It is translated as CASSERNEQYF. The chain is built from TRBV2 and TRBJ2-7; no clear D gene. This CDR3 spans 11 amino acids. Trimming shortened V by 3 bases and J by 5 bases, and 5 bases separated the two germline ends. CDR1 and CDR2 from the germline V gene are SNHLY and FYNNEI.

The chain couples TRBV15 to TRBJ2-4, with D unclear. There are 15 residues in the CDR3. V lost 7 bases, J lost 0 bases, and 13 bases lay in between. CDR1 is LNHNV and CDR2 is YYDKDF in the germline V gene (reference sequence). The CDR3 DNA reads TGTGCCACCAACGAGTACCCTATAGCCAAAAACATTCAGTACTTC. Translation gives CATNEYPIAKNIQYF. Full variable domain (outside the CDR3, taken from reference TRBV15 and TRBJ2-4): DAMVIQNPRYQVTQFGKPVTLSCSQTLNHNVMYWYQQKSSQAPKLLFHYYDKDFNNEADTPDNFQSRRPNTSFCFLDIRSPGLGDTAMYLCATNEYPIAKNIQYFGAGTRLSVL.

As for this clone: A read error may account for a junction end that differs from germline. CDR3 coding DNA: TGTGCCAGCAGTCTCTCAGGGGGCTATTATTCACCCCTCCACTTT. Translation gives CASSLSGGYYSPLHF. The chain links TRBV27 to TRBJ1-6, with TRBD1 identical over 8 bases. The CDR3 contains 15 residues. CDR1 MNHEY and CDR2 SMNVEV come from the germline V gene (reference sequence).

This chain joins TRBV3-1 (or the pseudogene TRBV3-2) and TRBJ1-1, with D possibly TRBD1 on 5 matching bases. CDR3 length: 16 residues. V gave up 0 bases and J gave up 0 bases, with 11 bases separating them. CDR1 is LGHDT and CDR2 is YNNKEL in the germline V gene (reference sequence). CDR3 DNA: TGTGCCAGCAGCCAAGACGGGGGTCCCATGAACACTGAAGCTTTCTTT. It encodes CASSQDGGPMNTEAFF.

This clone appeared many times. The chain uses TRBV25-1 and TRBJ2-7, with TRBD1 as a possible D gene (6 bases). The CDR3 has 15 residues. Germline assignment: CDR1 MGHDK and CDR2 SYGVNS. V was clipped by 5 bases and J by 4 bases, with 18 bases between them. The CDR3 DNA reads TGTGCCAGCAGTCGAGCTACAGGGCATGAGTACGAGCAGTACTTC. Translating gives CASSRATGHEYEQYF.

This clone has a single count. This chain joins TRBV19 and TRBJ2-1; TRBD2 matches 9 bases. V gave up 5 bases and J gave up 8 bases; unmatched junction bases: 13. This CDR3 comprises 16 residues. Looked up from germline, CDR1 is LNHDA and CDR2 is SQIVND (reference sequence). In DNA form, the CDR3 reads TGTGCCAGTAGTCCACGTAGTAGCGGGAGTGGAGATGAGCAGTTCTTC. Its protein product is CASSPRSSGSGDEQFF.

V usage is TRBV30 and J usage is TRBJ1-3, with 9 bases identical to TRBD1. V trimming: 0 bases; J trimming: 6 bases; junction bases outside the gene matches: 0. The CDR3 runs to 13 residues. Germline values: CDR1 GTSNPN, CDR2 SVGIG (reference sequence). The CDR3 region is CAWSVQGANTIYF. Written as DNA, the CDR3 is TGTGCCTGGAGTGTACAGGGGGCAAACACCATATATTTT.

This clone was recorded at least ten times. The J gene is TRBJ1-2, the V gene TRBV7-3, with TRBD1 as a possible D gene (5 bases). Germline lookup yields CDR1 SGHTA and CDR2 FQGTGA. The CDR3 loop spans 14 amino acids. V lost 0 bases, J lost 8 bases, and 13 bases lay in between. The CDR3 nucleotides are TGTGCCAGCAGCTTAACGCCAGGGTTATTAGGCTACACCTTC. Its protein product is CASSLTPGLLGYTF. Variable domain in full (rest from reference TRBV7-3 and TRBJ1-2): GAGVSQTPSNKVTEKGKYVELRCDPISGHTALYWYRQSLGQGPEFLIYFQGTGAADDSGLPNDRFFAVRPEGSVSTLKIQRTERGDSAVYLCASSLTPGLLGYTFGSGTRLTVV.

This sequence joins TRBV19 and TRBJ2-1; D perhaps matches TRBD2 (5 bases). V was pared by 8 bases and J by 5 bases, with 25 bases between. CDR3 length: 17 residues. Germline V CDR1 and CDR2: LNHDA, SQIVND (reference sequence). CDR3 DNA sequence: TGTGCCAGTTCGATGGGCCCTACCACGCTAGCTGACAATGAGCAGTTCTTC. Translated: CASSMGPTTLADNEQFF.

This chain connects TRBV12-3 or TRBV12-4 to TRBJ1-3; D is perhaps TRBD1 (6 bases). The CDR3 consists of 13 residues. V lost 7 bases and J lost 3, with 10 bases in between. This chain's CDR3 is CASITGFGNTIYF. The CDR3 DNA is TGTGCCAGCATCACAGGGTTTGGAAACACCATATATTTT.

The CDR3 DNA reads TGTGCCAGCAGCGGGAGCTCCCGCTCCTACGAGCAGTACTTC. Amino acids: CASSGSSRSYEQYF. The genes are TRBV9 and TRBJ2-7; D remains ambiguous. The CDR3 has 14 amino acids. The V gene's germline CDR1 is SGDLS and CDR2 YYNGEE. Trimming left V 3 bases short and J 0 bases short, with 10 bases between. Variable domain in full (rest from reference TRBV9 and TRBJ2-7): DSGVTQTPKHLITATGQRVTLRCSPRSGDLSVYWYQQSLDQGLQFLIQYYNGEERAKGNILERFSAQQFPDLHSELNLSSLELGDSALYFCASSGSSRSYEQYFGPGTRLTVT.

The chain is built from TRBV7-2 and TRBJ2-3; tentatively, D is TRBD2 (6 bases). Germline-derived CDR1 and CDR2 are SGHTA and FQGNSA. This CDR3 contains 18 residues. The germline V and J ends were trimmed by 1 base and 0 bases, with 17 bases remaining between them. The CDR3 spells CASSLVPFGGSSTDTQYF. DNA for the CDR3: TGTGCCAGCAGCTTAGTCCCCTTCGGGGGATCCAGCACAGATACGCAGTATTTT.

This sequence joins TRBV10-3 and TRBJ1-2; no reliable D call. The CDR3 consists of 16 residues. Germline values: CDR1 ENHRY, CDR2 SYGVKD. The germline V and J ends were trimmed by 0 bases and 8 bases, with 19 bases remaining between them. CDR3 protein: CAISESSRQISTGYTF. CDR3 in DNA: TGTGCCATCAGTGAGTCGTCTAGGCAGATTTCTACGGGCTACACCTTC.

The chain combines TRBV10-3 with TRBJ1-2, with TRBD1 identical over 9 bases. The CDR3 covers 12 residues. Germline V gene sequence: CDR1 ENHRY, CDR2 SYGVKD. Unmatched junction bases numbered 2, after V lost 7 bases and J lost 5 bases. CDR3 coding DNA: TGTGCCATCACTGGACAGGGGTATGGCTACACCTTC. It yields the protein CAITGQGYGYTF.

The rearrangement joins TRBV4-3 to TRBJ2-7, with TRBD1 identical over 7 bases. CDR3 length: 15 amino acids. Trimming at V came to 0 bases and at J to 3 bases, leaving 5 bases not matched to a gene. CDR1 is LGHNA and CDR2 is YSLEER in the germline V gene. For the CDR3, the DNA is TGCGCCAGCAGCCAAGATGCGCAGGGGGTCTACGAGCAGTACTTC. Amino acid sequence: CASSQDAQGVYEQYF.